A single sample gave rise to the 32 T cell receptor beta chains below, sequenced in a study of T cell responses to AZD1222 COVID-19 vaccine. The protocol was immunoSEQ multiplex PCR, while the TCRdb copy is restricted to in-frame clones and leaves out a portion. The sample holds under 100,000 clones, 80% to 90% seen once. This specimen was peripheral blood, taken on day 0 of AZD1222 vaccination. Receptors originate from an adult in good health.

The rearrangement uses TRBV30 and TRBJ2-7; D may be TRBD1 (5 bases). Germline-derived CDR1 and CDR2 are GTSNPN and SVGIG (reference sequence). The CDR3 is 15 amino acids. V shed 1 base and J shed 1 base, with 14 bases lying between them. The CDR3: CAWSGAGIASYEQYF. For the CDR3, the DNA is TGTGCCTGGAGTGGGGCAGGGATTGCGTCCTACGAGCAGTACTTC.

The gene calls are TRBV19 and TRBJ2-1; possibly TRBD2 for D (5 bases). CDR1 is LNHDA, CDR2 SQIVND, per germline (reference sequence). CDR3 length: 13 residues. The germline V and J ends were trimmed by 4 bases and 7 bases, with 11 bases remaining between them. CDR3 region: CASSNPPGNEQFF. CDR3 nucleotide sequence: TGTGCCAGTAGTAATCCTCCGGGAAATGAGCAGTTCTTC.

This clone was counted a single time. The chain employs TRBV12-3 or TRBV12-4 and TRBJ1-6, with D perhaps TRBD1 (6 bases). V was clipped by 4 bases and J by 8 bases, with 9 bases between them. There are 13 residues in the CDR3. The CDR3 spells CASSSYRDSPLHF. The DNA of the CDR3 is TGTGCCAGCAGTTCGTACAGGGATTCACCCCTCCACTTT.

CDR3: CASSRGQGEGQPQHF. CDR3 in DNA: TGTGCCAGTAGTAGAGGACAGGGGGAAGGACAGCCCCAGCATTTT. V usage is TRBV19 and J usage is TRBJ1-5, with TRBD1 matching over 10 bases. The CDR3 extends over 15 amino acids. V shed 4 bases, J shed 7 bases, and the junction held 7 bases outside the gene matches. CDR1 and CDR2 (germline): LNHDA, SQIVND (reference sequence).

There are a few counts of this clone. The chain recombines TRBV4-3 with TRBJ2-7; possibly TRBD2 for D (6 bases). Per germline, CDR1 LGHNA and CDR2 YSLEER. CDR3 length equals 14 residues. V was cut by 0 bases and J by 7 bases, with 13 bases left in between. The CDR3 reads CASSQDRRVGEQYF. CDR3 sequence (DNA): TGCGCCAGCAGCCAAGATCGGAGGGTCGGGGAGCAGTACTTC.

The CDR3 coding sequence is TGTGCCAGCAGCTTAGCGGCAGTTACTAACTATGGCTACACCTTC. As protein: CASSLAAVTNYGYTF. The genes are TRBV7-9 and TRBJ1-2; D gene unclear. The V gene's germline CDR1 is SEHNR and CDR2 FQNEAQ (reference sequence). There are 15 residues in the CDR3. V was shortened by 0 bases and J by 0 bases, with 8 bases between the two germline ends.

In nucleotides, the CDR3 is TGTGCCAGCAGCCCGCAATTCCTGGTTGATTCACCCCTCCACTTT. Amino acids: CASSPQFLVDSPLHF. The chain employs TRBV27 and TRBJ1-6; no reliable D call. Germline V CDR1 and CDR2: MNHEY, SMNVEV (reference sequence). CDR3 length: 15 residues. The V end lost 6 bases, the J end lost 8 bases, and 17 bases lay between the germline ends.

The rearrangement joins TRBV9 to TRBJ1-2; maybe TRBD1 (6 bases). Germline CDR1 reads SGDLS; CDR2 reads YYNGEE. Between the trimmed V and J ends, which lost 2 bases and 2 bases, there was a span of 7 bases. The CDR3 has 13 amino acids. CDR3 sequence (DNA): TGTGCCAGCAGCGTCCAGGGGAACTATGGCTACACCTTC. Translated: CASSVQGNYGYTF.

J is TRBJ1-1 and V is TRBV7-2, with a weak D call TRBD1 (6 bases). The germline V and J ends were trimmed by 5 bases and 0 bases, with 10 bases remaining between them. The germline V gene encodes CDR1 SGHTA and CDR2 FQGNSA. The CDR3 has 14 amino acids. As DNA, the CDR3 is TGTGCCAGCAGCGGCTACAGGGTGAACACTGAAGCTTTCTTT. It translates to CASSGYRVNTEAFF.

V gene TRBV7-2 combines with J gene TRBJ1-1; D remains ambiguous. CDR1 and CDR2 (germline): SGHTA, FQGNSA. V lost 1 base and J lost 2, with 5 bases in between. The CDR3 loop spans 13 amino acids. The CDR3 DNA sequence: TGTGCCAGCAGCTTAGGAACCAACACTGAAGCTTTCTTT. Residues: CASSLGTNTEAFF.

The V and J genes are TRBV6-2 or TRBV6-3 and TRBJ2-3; D not resolved. The V end lost 6 bases, the J end lost 10 bases, and 17 bases lay between the germline ends. The length of the CDR3 is 13 residues. Germline loops: CDR1 MNHEY, CDR2 SVGEGT. CDR3 in DNA: TGTGCCAGCAGCACCCCCCGAAGACCATCGCAGTATTTT. It yields the protein CASSTPRRPSQYF.

The rearrangement links TRBV19 to TRBJ1-5, with a weak D call TRBD1 (5 bases). This CDR3 spans 15 amino acids. V was trimmed by 4 bases and J by 0 bases, leaving 10 bases between them. In germline, CDR1 is LNHDA, CDR2 SQIVND (reference sequence). Here the CDR3 DNA reads TGTGCCAGTAGTACGACAGTGAATAGCAATCAGCCCCAGCATTTT. This gives the protein CASSTTVNSNQPQHF.

The chain couples TRBV28 to TRBJ2-7, with D unresolved. The V end was cut by 5 bases, the J end by 3 bases, with 5 bases between. The CDR3 contains 11 residues. In germline, CDR1 is MDHEN, CDR2 SYDVKM. DNA for the CDR3: TGTGCCAGCAGTGACGGCTACGAGCAGTACTTC. Its translation is CASSDGYEQYF.

This clone is a singleton in its sample. V is TRBV27 and J is TRBJ2-7, with 10 nucleotides matching TRBD2. After removal of 1 base from V and 0 bases from J, the junction contained 12 bases not matched to a gene. Per the germline V gene, CDR1 is MNHEY and CDR2 is SMNVEV (reference sequence). This CDR3 spans 19 amino acids. This chain's CDR3 is CASSLWRGVAGGPSYEQYF. The CDR3, as DNA: TGTGCCAGCAGTTTATGGCGAGGGGTAGCGGGAGGACCCTCCTACGAGCAGTACTTC.

The rearrangement joins TRBV6-6 to TRBJ2-7; D ambiguous. The V end lost 5 bases, the J end lost 5 bases, and 13 bases lay between the germline ends. CDR1 is MNHNY and CDR2 is SVGAGI in the germline V gene (reference sequence). The CDR3 consists of 13 residues. The CDR3 DNA is TGTGCCAGCAGTCTCGGGTTCGAACACGAGCAGTACTTC. Residues: CASSLGFEHEQYF.

The V and J genes are TRBV4-1 and TRBJ2-1, with D unclear. V was pared by 1 base and J by 9 bases, with 4 bases between. The germline CDR1 and CDR2 sequences are MGHRA and YSYEKL. The CDR3 runs to 11 residues. For the CDR3, the DNA is TGCGCCAGCAGCCAAGGAGCTGAGCAGTTCTTC. As protein: CASSQGAEQFF.

V is TRBV27 and J is TRBJ2-3, with D uncertain. The CDR3 covers 16 residues. Germline-derived CDR1 and CDR2 are MNHEY and SMNVEV (reference sequence). With 1 base removed from V and 1 base from J, the gap between germline ends came to 12 bases. CDR3 sequence reads: CASSLLIPPGTDTQYF. For the CDR3, the DNA is TGTGCCAGCAGTTTATTAATTCCCCCGGGCACAGATACGCAGTATTTT.

V gene TRBV11-2 combines with J gene TRBJ2-5; the match to TRBD2 covers 7 bases. With 5 bases clipped from V and 5 bases from J, the junction kept 14 bases outside the gene matches. Looked up from germline, CDR1 is SGHAT and CDR2 is FQNNGV. The CDR3 loop spans 16 amino acids. The CDR3 DNA reads as TGTGCCAGCAGCACGAACCGAGGGAGGGGCGTGGAGACCCAGTACTTC. It yields the protein CASSTNRGRGVETQYF.

This sequence joins TRBV28 and TRBJ1-2; D may be TRBD1 (5 bases). The CDR3 totals 16 residues. V was trimmed by 4 bases and J by 4 bases, leaving 19 bases between them. The germline V gene has CDR1 MDHEN and CDR2 SYDVKM. The CDR3 here is CASSSPAGQNLYGYTF. CDR3 coding DNA: TGTGCCAGCAGTTCCCCTGCGGGGCAGAACCTCTATGGCTACACCTTC.

The chain couples TRBV7-9 to TRBJ1-2, with D tentatively TRBD1 (5 bases). The V and J ends lost 2 bases and 3 bases respectively, with 7 bases between them. CDR3 length: 13 amino acids. CDR1 is SEHNR and CDR2 is FQNEAQ in the germline V gene (reference sequence). CDR3 coding DNA: TGTGCCAGCAGCTTACAGGGTCACTATGGCTACACCTTC. This encodes CASSLQGHYGYTF.

This chain joins TRBV27 and TRBJ2-1, with 10 bases that match TRBD2. This CDR3 is built from 15 residues. Germline CDR1 MNHEY, CDR2 SMNVEV (reference sequence). V lost 7 bases, J lost 3 bases, and 6 bases stayed unmatched. In DNA form, the CDR3 reads TGTGCCAGCAAAATCAGACTAGCGGGCTACAATGAGCAGTTCTTC. Amino acids: CASKIRLAGYNEQFF.

This chain connects TRBV9 to TRBJ1-3; 9 nucleotides match TRBD1. The CDR3 is 20 amino acids. The junction had 16 bases not matched to a gene; V was cut back by 3 bases and J by 0 bases. The germline V gene has CDR1 SGDLS and CDR2 YYNGEE. CDR3 nucleotides: TGTGCCAGCAGCGCGCTCGGGGGACAGGGCACACAATTCTCTGGAAACACCATATATTTT. Translated: CASSALGGQGTQFSGNTIYF.

The chain links TRBV4-2 to TRBJ2-1; D may correspond to TRBD1 or TRBD2 (5 bases each). The CDR3 contains 15 residues. V was pared by 3 bases and J by 3 bases, with 12 bases between. CDR1 and CDR2 from the germline V gene are LGHNA and YNFKEQ. CDR3 in amino acids: CASSQGDGLYNEQFF. DNA for the CDR3: TGTGCCAGCAGCCAGGGGGACGGGCTCTACAATGAGCAGTTCTTC.

The chain links TRBV7-8 to TRBJ2-5; D gene uncertain. Germline V gene data show CDR1 as SGHVS and CDR2 as FQNEAQ. Trimming shortened V by 3 bases and J by 6 bases, and 11 bases separated the two germline ends. The CDR3 loop spans 13 amino acids. CDR3 sequence reads: CASSLVVLKTQYF. As DNA, the CDR3 is TGTGCCAGCAGCTTGGTCGTACTCAAGACCCAGTACTTC.

This chain uses TRBV25-1 with TRBJ1-2; the match to TRBD1 covers 7 bases. CDR3 length: 18 residues. The V segment lost 1 base and the J segment 4 bases; nucleotides outside the gene matches: 15. Germline lookup yields CDR1 MGHDK and CDR2 SYGVNS. The CDR3, as DNA: TGTGCCAGCAGTGAATCACAAAGGCAGGGGGGGATTGCCTATGGCTACACCTTC. Translating gives CASSESQRQGGIAYGYTF.

In DNA form, the CDR3 reads TGCGCCAGCAGCGGGAGGACAGAGGGATCACCCCTCCACTTT. Its translation is CASSGRTEGSPLHF. The chain employs TRBV5-1 and TRBJ1-6; tentatively, D is TRBD1 (6 bases). The CDR3 extends over 14 amino acids. Trimming took 4 bases from V and 10 from J, leaving 15 bases between them. Germline lookup yields CDR1 SGHRS and CDR2 YFSETQ. Filled out from reference TRBV5-1 and TRBJ1-6, the complete variable domain reads KAGVTQTPRYLIKTRGQQVTLSCSPISGHRSVSWYQQTPGQGLQFLFEYFSETQRNKGNFPGRFSGRQFSNSRSEMNVSTLELGDSALYLCASSGRTEGSPLHFGNGTRLTVT.

V usage is TRBV19 and J usage is TRBJ2-2; 8 bases match TRBD2. The germline CDR1 and CDR2 sequences are LNHDA and SQIVND (reference sequence). This CDR3 is 15 amino acids long. After removal of 4 bases from V and 0 bases from J, the junction contained 1 base not matched to a gene. DNA of the CDR3: TGTGCCAGTAGTAAACTAGCGGCGAACACCGGGGAGCTGTTTTTT. It translates to CASSKLAANTGELFF.

The rearrangement joins TRBV5-1 to TRBJ2-5; D possibly corresponds to TRBD2 (6 bases). Trimming removed 0 bases at V and 4 bases at J, with 13 bases between. The CDR3 is made up of 15 amino acids. Germline loops: CDR1 SGHRS, CDR2 YFSETQ. In DNA, the CDR3 is TGCGCCAGCAGCTTGGCCGGGGGTTCGGGAGAGACCCAGTACTTC. It codes for CASSLAGGSGETQYF.

The gene calls are TRBV7-9 and TRBJ1-3; D perhaps matches TRBD1 (5 bases). Germline CDR1 SEHNR, CDR2 FQNEAQ (reference sequence). This CDR3 is built from 15 residues. V gave up 1 base and J gave up 0 bases, with 7 bases separating them. The DNA for the CDR3 is TGTGCCAGCAGCTTAGTGCAGGGCTCTGGAAACACCATATATTTT. As protein: CASSLVQGSGNTIYF.

A few counts support this clone. The chain carries TRBV5-1 and TRBJ2-7; TRBD2 matches at 8 bases. CDR1 and CDR2 (germline): SGHRS, YFSETQ. Trimming removed 4 bases from V and 4 bases from J; junction bases left unmatched: 7. The CDR3 runs 14 residues. This CDR3 is CASSPGTSTYEQYF. CDR3 DNA sequence: TGCGCCAGCAGCCCAGGGACTAGTACATACGAGCAGTACTTC.

A single count supports this clone. The genes are TRBV19 and TRBJ2-1; 9 bases map to TRBD2. The CDR3 spans 17 residues. Germline-derived CDR1 and CDR2 are LNHDA and SQIVND (reference sequence). J was trimmed by 6 bases and V by 4 bases; bases with no gene match: 13. The CDR3 protein is CASSSPKTSGAPNEQFF. Here the CDR3 DNA reads TGTGCCAGTAGTAGTCCCAAGACTAGCGGAGCTCCCAATGAGCAGTTCTTC.

The chain has TRBV19 and TRBJ1-1, with 9 bases fitting TRBD1. Unmatched junction bases numbered 6, after V lost 3 bases and J lost 4 bases. CDR3 length equals 15 residues. Germline V CDR1 and CDR2: LNHDA, SQIVND (reference sequence). The CDR3 protein is CASSMGDRGITEAFF. The CDR3 nucleotides are TGTGCCAGTAGTATGGGAGACAGGGGGATCACTGAAGCTTTCTTT.